This is a list of T cell receptor beta chains from one sample in a study of cytomegalovirus exposure and HLA in healthy donors. Sequencing was performed with immunoSEQ multiplex PCR; in TCRdb, only in-frame clones are kept and a portion is missing. The listing contains approximately 58,000 clones. Sequencing was done on a sample of PBMCs. Source of these receptors: a man in his thirties or forties in good health and CMV-seropositive. The CDR3 runs from the conserved cysteine through the conserved F or W. D genes are given only for firm matches.

v_gene: TRBV6-6
d_gene: TRBD2
j_gene: TRBJ2-3
CDR3nt: TGTGCCAGCAGCGCAATCGAGGGACTACCAACAGATACGCAGTATTTT
CDR3aa: CASSAIEGLPTDTQYF

v_gene: TRBV27
d_gene: TRBD1
j_gene: TRBJ2-4
CDR3nt: TGTGCCAGCAGTACCCGGGACAGGACCCTAGCCAAAAACATTCAGTACTTC
CDR3aa: CASSTRDRTLAKNIQYF

v_gene: TRBV6-5
d_gene: -
j_gene: TRBJ2-5
CDR3nt: TGTGCCAGCACCCCAAAGGGACACACTGGGGAGACCCAGTACTTC
CDR3aa: CASTPKGHTGETQYF

v_gene: TRBV27
d_gene: TRBD1
j_gene: TRBJ1-6
CDR3nt: TGTGCCAGCAGTTTATCGATTCGGGACAGGGGTTATCGGCCCCTCCACTTT
CDR3aa: CASSLSIRDRGYRPLHF

v_gene: TRBV9
d_gene: TRBD1
j_gene: TRBJ2-5
CDR3nt: TGTGCCAGCAGCGTAAACAGGGGTAAAGAGACCCAGTACTTC
CDR3aa: CASSVNRGKETQYF

v_gene: TRBV10-3
d_gene: -
j_gene: TRBJ2-7
CDR3nt: TGTGCCATCAGTGAACCGTCCAGGGGTGACGAGCAGTACTTC
CDR3aa: CAISEPSRGDEQYF

v_gene: TRBV15
d_gene: TRBD1
j_gene: TRBJ1-2
CDR3nt: TGTGCCACCAGCAGGGGACAGGGCCGCGGCTATGGCTACACCTTC
CDR3aa: CATSRGQGRGYGYTF

v_gene: TRBV5-1
d_gene: -
j_gene: TRBJ2-2
CDR3nt: TGCGCCAGCAGCTTGTCAGGGTCCGGCGGGGAGCTGTTTTTT
CDR3aa: CASSLSGSGGELFF

v_gene: TRBV5-1
d_gene: TRBD1
j_gene: TRBJ2-1
CDR3nt: TGCGCCAGCAGCCCCTCCGGGACAGGGGGCAATGAGCAGTTCTTC
CDR3aa: CASSPSGTGGNEQFF

v_gene: TRBV2
d_gene: -
j_gene: TRBJ2-7
CDR3nt: TGTGCCAGCAGTGTGAGCGCTTCCTACGAGCAGTACTTC
CDR3aa: CASSVSASYEQYF

v_gene: TRBV30
d_gene: -
j_gene: TRBJ1-1
CDR3nt: TGTGCCTGGATGAGGGTGGAGCGACCGGAGATCACTGAAGCTTTCTTT
CDR3aa: CAWMRVERPEITEAFF

v_gene: TRBV7-6
d_gene: -
j_gene: TRBJ2-2
CDR3nt: TGTGCCAGCAGCTTGATAGGGGGGGCCGGCACCGGGGAGCTGTTTTTT
CDR3aa: CASSLIGGAGTGELFF

v_gene: TRBV18
d_gene: -
j_gene: TRBJ1-2
CDR3nt: TGTGCCAGCTCACCATCGTCTGTGGAGGGAGTCCATGGCTACACCTTC
CDR3aa: CASSPSSVEGVHGYTF

v_gene: TRBV5-1
d_gene: TRBD1
j_gene: TRBJ2-6
CDR3nt: TGCGCCAGCAGCTCCATCGACAGGGGTGCTGGGGCCAACGTCCTGACTTTC
CDR3aa: CASSSIDRGAGANVLTF

v_gene: TRBV5-6
d_gene: TRBD1
j_gene: TRBJ1-3
CDR3nt: TGTGCCAGCAGCTTGAGGACAGGGGGAAACACCATATATTTT
CDR3aa: CASSLRTGGNTIYF

v_gene: TRBV19
d_gene: -
j_gene: TRBJ2-6
CDR3nt: TGTGCCACGTCCTCACGCTACTCTGGGGCCAACGTCCTGACTTTC
CDR3aa: CATSSRYSGANVLTF

v_gene: TRBV19
d_gene: -
j_gene: TRBJ1-5
CDR3nt: TGTGCCAGTAGTATAACGAGGGACAATCAGCCCCAGCATTTT
CDR3aa: CASSITRDNQPQHF

v_gene: TRBV30
d_gene: TRBD1
j_gene: TRBJ1-2
CDR3nt: TGTGCCTGGCATACAGGGGGCTGGGATGGCTACACCTTC
CDR3aa: CAWHTGGWDGYTF

v_gene: TRBV29-1
d_gene: -
j_gene: TRBJ2-5
CDR3nt: TGCAGCGTTGAAGATTTACACGCCAGAGGGGAGACCCAGTACTTC
CDR3aa: CSVEDLHARGETQYF

v_gene: TRBV6-1
d_gene: TRBD2
j_gene: TRBJ2-1
CDR3nt: TGTGCCAGCAGGACCGGGACTAGCGCCTACAATGAGCAGTTCTTC
CDR3aa: CASRTGTSAYNEQFF

v_gene: TRBV4-1
d_gene: -
j_gene: TRBJ1-5
CDR3nt: TGCGCCAGCAGCCACCTGAACAGGGAAGATCAGCCCCAGCATTTT
CDR3aa: CASSHLNREDQPQHF

v_gene: TRBV29-1
d_gene: TRBD1
j_gene: TRBJ2-5
CDR3nt: TGCAGCGTTCACCGGACCAGAGGGGGCTGGACCCAGTACTTC
CDR3aa: CSVHRTRGGWTQYF

v_gene: TRBV5-5
d_gene: TRBD2
j_gene: TRBJ2-1
CDR3nt: TGTGCCAGCAGCTCTATAGCGGGAGATTCCTACAATGAGCAGTTCTTC
CDR3aa: CASSSIAGDSYNEQFF

v_gene: TRBV18
d_gene: -
j_gene: TRBJ2-3
CDR3nt: TGTGCCAGCTCACCTCACAATACGGTACAGGGATACACAGATACGCAGTATTTT
CDR3aa: CASSPHNTVQGYTDTQYF

v_gene: TRBV7-9
d_gene: TRBD1
j_gene: TRBJ2-1
CDR3nt: TGTGCCAGCACCGAAGACAGGGGGCCTGACAATGAGCAGTTCTTC
CDR3aa: CASTEDRGPDNEQFF

v_gene: TRBV6-5
d_gene: -
j_gene: TRBJ1-1
CDR3nt: TGTGCCAGCAGTTACTCGACTGCGGGGAACACTGAAGCTTTCTTT
CDR3aa: CASSYSTAGNTEAFF

v_gene: TRBV9
d_gene: TRBD1
j_gene: TRBJ1-3
CDR3nt: TGTGCCAGCAGCGCTGACAGGGGGACTGGAAACACCATATATTTT
CDR3aa: CASSADRGTGNTIYF

v_gene: TRBV7-9
d_gene: TRBD1
j_gene: TRBJ1-5
CDR3nt: TGTGCCAGCAGCTCAATATCAGGGGGCGGTTATAGCAATCAGCCCCAGCATTTT
CDR3aa: CASSSISGGGYSNQPQHF

v_gene: TRBV30
d_gene: TRBD1
j_gene: TRBJ2-7
CDR3nt: TGTGCCTGGCAGGGGAACAGGGGCTCCTACGAGCAGTACTTC
CDR3aa: CAWQGNRGSYEQYF

v_gene: TRBV25-1
d_gene: TRBD1
j_gene: TRBJ2-5
CDR3nt: TGTGCCAGCAGTCGTGGGCTCAGGACAGGGGGCCTTGAGACCCAGTACTTC
CDR3aa: CASSRGLRTGGLETQYF

v_gene: TRBV7-6
d_gene: TRBD2
j_gene: TRBJ2-7
CDR3nt: TGTGCCAGCAGCTTAGCGGGAGGGACCTACGAGCAGTACTTC
CDR3aa: CASSLAGGTYEQYF

v_gene: TRBV29-1
d_gene: TRBD1
j_gene: TRBJ2-7
CDR3nt: TGCAGCGTTGAAAGTTCGGGACAGGGTAGTTACGAGCAGTACTTC
CDR3aa: CSVESSGQGSYEQYF

v_gene: TRBV9
d_gene: TRBD1
j_gene: TRBJ2-7
CDR3nt: TGTGCCAGCAGCACCACAGGGGGTATTGAGTACGAGCAGTACTTC
CDR3aa: CASSTTGGIEYEQYF

v_gene: TRBV6-5
d_gene: -
j_gene: TRBJ2-7
CDR3nt: TGTGCCAGCAGTAACTCGGACACCGGCGAATCCTACGAGCAGTACTTC
CDR3aa: CASSNSDTGESYEQYF

v_gene: TRBV18
d_gene: -
j_gene: TRBJ2-3
CDR3nt: TGTGCCAGCTCACCGGCCGCGGAGCGCACAGATACGCAGTATTTT
CDR3aa: CASSPAAERTDTQYF

v_gene: TRBV4-1
d_gene: TRBD1
j_gene: TRBJ2-5
CDR3nt: TGCGCCAGCAGCCAATATCCAGGGGGCTACCAAGAGACCCAGTACTTC
CDR3aa: CASSQYPGGYQETQYF

v_gene: TRBV13
d_gene: TRBD1
j_gene: TRBJ2-7
CDR3nt: TGTGCCAGCAGCCAGGGGACAGGACCCAACGAGCAGTACTTC
CDR3aa: CASSQGTGPNEQYF

v_gene: TRBV19
d_gene: TRBD1
j_gene: TRBJ1-1
CDR3nt: TGTGCCAGTAGCGACAGGGGGCCGAACACTGAAGCTTTCTTT
CDR3aa: CASSDRGPNTEAFF

v_gene: TRBV14
d_gene: -
j_gene: TRBJ2-6
CDR3nt: TGTGCCAGCAGTGATACTTCTGGGGCCAACGTCCTGACTTTC
CDR3aa: CASSDTSGANVLTF

v_gene: TRBV6-5
d_gene: -
j_gene: TRBJ1-2
CDR3nt: TGTGCCAGCAGTCGGACATTCGCTAACTATGGCTACACCTTC
CDR3aa: CASSRTFANYGYTF

v_gene: TRBV4-2
d_gene: TRBD2
j_gene: TRBJ2-3
CDR3nt: TGTGCCAGCAGCGTTAGCGGGGCAAGTACAGATAAGCAGTATTTT
CDR3aa: CASSVSGASTDKQYF

v_gene: TRBV5-6
d_gene: -
j_gene: TRBJ2-1
CDR3nt: TGTGCCAGCAGCTTTGCAGGGGTGAATGAGCAGTTCTTC
CDR3aa: CASSFAGVNEQFF

v_gene: TRBV11-3
d_gene: TRBD2
j_gene: TRBJ2-7
CDR3nt: TGTGCCAGCAGCTGGACTAGCTACTACGAGCAGTACTTC
CDR3aa: CASSWTSYYEQYF

v_gene: TRBV30
d_gene: TRBD1
j_gene: TRBJ1-5
CDR3nt: TGTGCCTGGAGTGTGCAGGGGGGTCAGCCCCAGCATTTT
CDR3aa: CAWSVQGGQPQHF

v_gene: TRBV21-1
d_gene: -
j_gene: TRBJ1-2
CDR3nt: TGTGCCAGCAGCAAAGCGGGACAGGGCGGGGGCTACACCTTC
CDR3aa: CASSKAGQGGGYTF

v_gene: TRBV18
d_gene: TRBD2
j_gene: TRBJ2-7
CDR3nt: TGTGCCAGCTCTCTTACGGGAGGCCGCTCCTACGAGCAGTACTTC
CDR3aa: CASSLTGGRSYEQYF

v_gene: TRBV9
d_gene: TRBD1
j_gene: TRBJ2-7
CDR3nt: TGTGCCAGCAGCCGCGGACAGGGCGAGCAGTACTTC
CDR3aa: CASSRGQGEQYF

v_gene: TRBV5-1
d_gene: TRBD2
j_gene: TRBJ2-7
CDR3nt: TGCGCCAGCAGCTTGGATGGGACTAGCGGTTTGGCTGGCGAGCAGTACTTC
CDR3aa: CASSLDGTSGLAGEQYF

v_gene: TRBV28
d_gene: -
j_gene: TRBJ2-7
CDR3nt: TGTGCCAGCAGTTTACGCGAGCAGTACTTC
CDR3aa: CASSLREQYF

v_gene: TRBV4-1
d_gene: -
j_gene: TRBJ1-6
CDR3nt: TGCGCCAGCAGCCAAGGCAGGGCGATTGCCTATAATTCACCCCTCCACTTT
CDR3aa: CASSQGRAIAYNSPLHF

v_gene: TRBV9
d_gene: TRBD1
j_gene: TRBJ2-5
CDR3nt: TGTGCCAGCAGCCGGACAGGGCAAGAGACCCAGTACTTC
CDR3aa: CASSRTGQETQYF

v_gene: TRBV25-1
d_gene: -
j_gene: TRBJ2-5
CDR3nt: TGTGCCAGCAGTGAAGCCGGGATCTCGGAAGAGACCCAGTACTTC
CDR3aa: CASSEAGISEETQYF

v_gene: TRBV10-3
d_gene: TRBD2
j_gene: TRBJ2-5
CDR3nt: TGTGCCATCAGTGATGGGGAGGGGGAGACCCAGTACTTC
CDR3aa: CAISDGEGETQYF

v_gene: TRBV13
d_gene: TRBD1
j_gene: TRBJ1-6
CDR3nt: TGTGCCAGCAGCTTAGCGGGACAGTACAGCCGACCTCTCCACTTT
CDR3aa: CASSLAGQYSRPLHF

v_gene: TRBV30
d_gene: TRBD1
j_gene: TRBJ1-5
CDR3nt: TGTGCCTGGAGCCCGACAGGGAGTCAGCCCCAGCATTTT
CDR3aa: CAWSPTGSQPQHF